This T cell receptor beta chain was documented in a study of cytomegalovirus exposure and HLA in healthy donors. The table came from immunoSEQ multiplex PCR; TCRdb's copy has only in-frame clones and leaves some out. Here the sample spans 120,000 to 150,000 clones, 88% being singletons. CDR3 size: 15 residues. CDR1 and CDR2 (germline): SGDLS, YYNGEE. V dropped 3 bases and J dropped 2; count of bases not matched to a gene: 5. The genes are TRBV9 and TRBJ2-7, with 10 positions matching TRBD2. The sequencing sample was made of PBMCs. This receptor was identified in a woman aged 18-35 years in good health and CMV-seropositive. The CDR3 region has the DNA TGTGCCAGCAGCGACGGAGCGGGGGGGCCCTACGAGCAGTACTTC. Protein sequence: CASSDGAGGPYEQYF.